Sequencing of this TCR beta chain was carried out in a study of response to subunit inactivated influenza vaccine. TCRdb redid the calling of the RT-PCR reads with MiXCR, one entry per CDR3 protein. The profile covers more than 700,000 distinct CDR3 sequences, with 21% appearing a single time and 10% taken by the ten largest. Germline CDR1 is DFQATT and CDR2 is SNEGSKA (reference sequence). Trimming took off 4 bases at V and 3 bases at J, with 10 bases between the two ends. This CDR3 contains 12 residues. The receptor was isolated from a man aged 50 to 59 who received an inactivated influenza vaccine. The chain combines TRBV20-1 with TRBJ2-7, with D possibly matching TRBD2 (6 bases). Material: PBMCs from blood, obtained roughly 5 days after vaccination. The CDR3 DNA reads as TGCAGTGCTACCGGGAGAATCTACGAGCAGTACTTC. This codes for CSATGRIYEQYF.